The rows below give T cell receptor beta chains drawn from one sample of a study of blood T cell repertoires in COVID-19. Repertoires were generated with immunoSEQ multiplex PCR, while TCRdb's copy carries only in-frame clones and drops some. This sample carries around 250,000 clones, about 80% of them seen once, and the ten largest clones take 1.9%. What was sequenced was peripheral blood. The source of these receptors is a young man who had recovered from COVID-19. Both conserved end residues are part of each CDR3. The D gene is left open where the match is weak. Clone size is shown for a subset of rows, as once, few, many or a class of expanded clone.

CDR3 length: 15; V gene: TRBV27; D gene: TRBD1; clone size: .; J gene: TRBJ1-2; CDR3 protein: CASSLRPGGYYGYTF; CDR3 DNA: TGTGCCAGCAGTTTAAGGCCAGGGGGCTACTATGGCTACACCTTC
CDR3 length: 14; V gene: TRBV18; D gene: .; clone size: .; J gene: TRBJ2-5; CDR3 protein: CASATGDWGETQYF; CDR3 DNA: TGTGCCAGCGCCACTGGGGATTGGGGCGAGACCCAGTACTTC
CDR3 length: 14; V gene: TRBV6-2/TRBV6-3; D gene: TRBD1; clone size: .; J gene: TRBJ1-6; CDR3 protein: CASSYQGDNSPLHF; CDR3 DNA: TGTGCCAGCAGTTATCAGGGGGATAATTCACCCCTCCACTTT
CDR3 length: 14; V gene: TRBV28; D gene: TRBD1; clone size: .; J gene: TRBJ1-2; CDR3 protein: CASSSGQGNYGYTF; CDR3 DNA: TGTGCCAGCAGTTCTGGACAGGGGAACTATGGCTACACCTTC
CDR3 length: 17; V gene: TRBV5-6; D gene: TRBD2; clone size: .; J gene: TRBJ2-2; CDR3 protein: CASSFGLAGGYTGELFF; CDR3 DNA: TGTGCCAGCAGCTTCGGACTAGCGGGGGGTTACACCGGGGAGCTGTTTTTT
CDR3 length: 11; V gene: TRBV5-1; D gene: .; clone size: few; J gene: TRBJ1-4; CDR3 protein: CASSLGGKLFF; CDR3 DNA: TGCGCCAGCAGCTTGGGAGGGAAACTGTTTTTT
CDR3 length: 15; V gene: TRBV7-9; D gene: .; clone size: .; J gene: TRBJ1-1; CDR3 protein: CASNTAGGGYTEAFF; CDR3 DNA: TGTGCCAGCAACACCGCCGGGGGGGGATACACTGAAGCTTTCTTT
CDR3 length: 12; V gene: TRBV29-1; D gene: .; clone size: .; J gene: TRBJ2-7; CDR3 protein: CSAGRQYNEQYF; CDR3 DNA: TGCAGCGCCGGACGACAGTACAACGAGCAGTACTTC
CDR3 length: 13; V gene: TRBV19; D gene: .; clone size: .; J gene: TRBJ1-1; CDR3 protein: CASSIVSNTEAFF; CDR3 DNA: TGTGCCAGTAGTATCGTCAGTAACACTGAAGCTTTCTTT
CDR3 length: 16; V gene: TRBV6-5; D gene: TRBD1; clone size: once; J gene: TRBJ1-1; CDR3 protein: CASSSDRAGGNTEAFF; CDR3 DNA: TGTGCCAGCAGTTCGGATCGGGCAGGGGGGAACACTGAAGCTTTCTTT
CDR3 length: 13; V gene: TRBV6-5; D gene: .; clone size: .; J gene: TRBJ1-6; CDR3 protein: CASAGRHDSPLHF; CDR3 DNA: TGTGCCAGCGCCGGGAGGCATGATTCACCCCTCCACTTT
CDR3 length: 13; V gene: TRBV7-3; D gene: TRBD2; clone size: .; J gene: TRBJ2-3; CDR3 protein: CASSNLQRGGHYF; CDR3 DNA: TGTGCCAGCAGCAACCTACAGCGGGGGGGCCATTATTTT
CDR3 length: 12; V gene: TRBV29-1; D gene: .; clone size: .; J gene: TRBJ2-1; CDR3 protein: CSVEEAGHEQFF; CDR3 DNA: TGCAGCGTTGAAGAGGCGGGGCACGAGCAGTTCTTC
CDR3 length: 14; V gene: TRBV7-9; D gene: .; clone size: few; J gene: TRBJ1-1; CDR3 protein: CASSQLQGNTEAFF; CDR3 DNA: TGTGCCAGCAGCCAACTACAGGGGAACACTGAAGCTTTCTTT
CDR3 length: 15; V gene: TRBV6-5; D gene: .; clone size: .; J gene: TRBJ1-3; CDR3 protein: CASSYSGRGGNTIYF; CDR3 DNA: TGTGCCAGCAGTTACTCGGGCCGGGGTGGAAACACCATATATTTT
CDR3 length: 15; V gene: TRBV10-3; D gene: TRBD2; clone size: once; J gene: TRBJ2-1; CDR3 protein: CAISASGTRDNEQFF; CDR3 DNA: TGTGCCATCAGCGCTTCCGGGACTAGGGACAATGAGCAGTTCTTC
CDR3 length: 14; V gene: TRBV5-4; D gene: TRBD1; clone size: .; J gene: TRBJ1-4; CDR3 protein: CASSSGQGNEKLFF; CDR3 DNA: TGTGCCAGCAGCTCGGGACAGGGTAATGAAAAACTGTTTTTT
CDR3 length: 15; V gene: TRBV5-6; D gene: TRBD1; clone size: .; J gene: TRBJ2-7; CDR3 protein: CASSSIDRGGLEQYF; CDR3 DNA: TGTGCCAGCAGTTCCATTGACAGGGGGGGTTTGGAGCAGTACTTC
CDR3 length: 15; V gene: TRBV28; D gene: .; clone size: .; J gene: TRBJ2-1; CDR3 protein: CASRHSSDSDNEQFF; CDR3 DNA: TGTGCCAGCAGACACTCTAGCGACTCGGACAATGAGCAGTTCTTC
CDR3 length: 13; V gene: TRBV18; D gene: .; clone size: .; J gene: TRBJ2-5; CDR3 protein: CASSPPSQETQYF; CDR3 DNA: TGTGCCAGCTCACCACCTTCGCAAGAGACCCAGTACTTC
CDR3 length: 15; V gene: TRBV3-1/TRBV3-2; D gene: TRBD1; clone size: .; J gene: TRBJ1-4; CDR3 protein: CASSSPGTGVEKLFF; CDR3 DNA: TGTGCCAGCAGCTCCCCCGGGACAGGGGTTGAAAAACTGTTTTTT
CDR3 length: 16; V gene: TRBV7-8; D gene: .; clone size: .; J gene: TRBJ2-3; CDR3 protein: CASSLSRVWGTDTQYF; CDR3 DNA: TGTGCCAGCAGTCTGTCCAGGGTTTGGGGCACAGATACGCAGTATTTT
CDR3 length: 13; V gene: TRBV6-5; D gene: .; clone size: once; J gene: TRBJ2-1; CDR3 protein: CASRADFYNEQFF; CDR3 DNA: TGTGCCAGCAGGGCGGATTTCTACAATGAGCAGTTCTTC
CDR3 length: 13; V gene: TRBV4-1; D gene: .; clone size: .; J gene: TRBJ1-5; CDR3 protein: CASSQDLRQPQHF; CDR3 DNA: TGCGCCAGCAGCCAAGATCTCCGTCAGCCCCAGCATTTT
CDR3 length: 14; V gene: TRBV29-1; D gene: TRBD2; clone size: .; J gene: TRBJ2-1; CDR3 protein: CSVTPGLGEREQFF; CDR3 DNA: TGCAGCGTAACTCCGGGACTAGGGGAGCGAGAGCAGTTCTTC
CDR3 length: 13; V gene: TRBV27; D gene: .; clone size: .; J gene: TRBJ1-2; CDR3 protein: CASSLREGDGYTF; CDR3 DNA: TGTGCCAGCAGTTTAAGAGAGGGTGATGGCTACACCTTC
CDR3 length: 20; V gene: TRBV9; D gene: .; clone size: .; J gene: TRBJ2-1; CDR3 protein: CASSAPGWTKADLSRNEQFF; CDR3 DNA: TGTGCCAGCAGCGCCCCGGGTTGGACGAAAGCGGACCTTTCTAGGAATGAGCAGTTCTTC
CDR3 length: 12; V gene: TRBV28; D gene: TRBD1; clone size: .; J gene: TRBJ2-1; CDR3 protein: CASSATGTGQFF; CDR3 DNA: TGTGCCAGCAGTGCGACCGGGACAGGGCAGTTCTTC
CDR3 length: 15; V gene: TRBV6-5; D gene: TRBD2; clone size: .; J gene: TRBJ2-1; CDR3 protein: CASSDRTRGYNEQFF; CDR3 DNA: TGTGCCAGCAGCGACCGGACTAGGGGCTACAATGAGCAGTTCTTC
CDR3 length: 13; V gene: TRBV2; D gene: .; clone size: .; J gene: TRBJ1-1; CDR3 protein: CASSERGNTEAFF; CDR3 DNA: TGTGCCAGCAGTGAACGGGGGAACACTGAAGCTTTCTTT
CDR3 length: 15; V gene: TRBV7-7; D gene: .; clone size: .; J gene: TRBJ2-5; CDR3 protein: CASSLGLAQGETQYF; CDR3 DNA: TGTGCCAGCAGCTTAGGACTAGCTCAGGGGGAGACCCAGTACTTC
CDR3 length: 15; V gene: TRBV24-1; D gene: TRBD1; clone size: .; J gene: TRBJ1-5; CDR3 protein: CATSENRGDNQPQHF; CDR3 DNA: TGTGCCACCAGTGAGAACAGGGGGGACAATCAGCCCCAGCATTTT
CDR3 length: 13; V gene: TRBV27; D gene: .; clone size: .; J gene: TRBJ2-7; CDR3 protein: CASSRGLYYEQYF; CDR3 DNA: TGTGCCAGCAGTAGAGGGCTTTATTACGAGCAGTACTTC
CDR3 length: 13; V gene: TRBV7-2; D gene: .; clone size: few; J gene: TRBJ1-1; CDR3 protein: CASSLTVNTEAFF; CDR3 DNA: TGTGCCAGCAGCTTAACGGTGAACACTGAAGCTTTCTTT
CDR3 length: 16; V gene: TRBV4-1; D gene: .; clone size: .; J gene: TRBJ1-4; CDR3 protein: CASSQDPDSFNEKLFF; CDR3 DNA: TGCGCCAGCAGCCAAGACCCCGACAGCTTTAATGAAAAACTGTTTTTT
CDR3 length: 15; V gene: TRBV7-8; D gene: .; clone size: .; J gene: TRBJ1-1; CDR3 protein: CASSPRGSMNTEAFF; CDR3 DNA: TGTGCCAGCAGCCCCCGGGGGAGTATGAACACTGAAGCTTTCTTT
CDR3 length: 15; V gene: TRBV9; D gene: TRBD2; clone size: .; J gene: TRBJ2-7; CDR3 protein: CASSVASGTSYEQYF; CDR3 DNA: TGTGCCAGCAGCGTAGCTAGCGGAACGTCCTACGAGCAGTACTTC
CDR3 length: 13; V gene: TRBV10-3; D gene: .; clone size: once; J gene: TRBJ1-1; CDR3 protein: CAISITGRTEAFF; CDR3 DNA: TGTGCCATCAGCATTACAGGACGCACTGAAGCTTTCTTT
CDR3 length: 14; V gene: TRBV5-1; D gene: TRBD2; clone size: .; J gene: TRBJ2-5; CDR3 protein: CASSLGTSGETQYF; CDR3 DNA: TGCGCCAGCAGCCTGGGAACTAGCGGGGAGACCCAGTACTTC
CDR3 length: 14; V gene: TRBV13; D gene: TRBD1; clone size: .; J gene: TRBJ2-2; CDR3 protein: CASSPYRGTGELFF; CDR3 DNA: TGTGCCAGCAGCCCATACAGGGGCACCGGGGAGCTGTTTTTT
CDR3 length: 14; V gene: TRBV19; D gene: TRBD2; clone size: few; J gene: TRBJ2-5; CDR3 protein: CAGSGSGRQETQYF; CDR3 DNA: TGTGCCGGTAGTGGTAGCGGGCGTCAAGAGACCCAGTACTTC
CDR3 length: 14; V gene: TRBV3-1/TRBV3-2; D gene: TRBD2; clone size: .; J gene: TRBJ2-3; CDR3 protein: CASSPGLAVDTQYF; CDR3 DNA: TGTGCCAGCAGCCCGGGACTAGCGGTGGATACGCAGTATTTT
CDR3 length: 15; V gene: TRBV10-1; D gene: TRBD2; clone size: .; J gene: TRBJ2-3; CDR3 protein: CASSEAGGGTDTQYF; CDR3 DNA: TGCGCCAGCAGTGAAGCGGGGGGGGGCACAGATACGCAGTATTTT
CDR3 length: 15; V gene: TRBV2; D gene: .; clone size: .; J gene: TRBJ2-2; CDR3 protein: CASSEDRANTGELFF; CDR3 DNA: TGTGCCAGCAGTGAGGACAGAGCAAACACCGGGGAGCTGTTTTTT
CDR3 length: 13; V gene: TRBV5-4; D gene: TRBD1; clone size: .; J gene: TRBJ1-1; CDR3 protein: CASSSRDRGQAFF; CDR3 DNA: TGTGCCAGCAGCTCCAGGGACAGGGGGCAAGCTTTCTTT
CDR3 length: 14; V gene: TRBV3-1/TRBV3-2; D gene: TRBD1; clone size: .; J gene: TRBJ1-2; CDR3 protein: CASSQESRGRGYTF; CDR3 DNA: TGTGCCAGCAGCCAAGAATCCAGGGGGCGCGGCTACACCTTC
CDR3 length: 12; V gene: TRBV27; D gene: .; clone size: .; J gene: TRBJ2-1; CDR3 protein: CASSSQGLRPFF; CDR3 DNA: TGTGCCAGCAGTTCCCAGGGCCTCAGGCCGTTCTTC
CDR3 length: 16; V gene: TRBV25-1; D gene: TRBD1; clone size: .; J gene: TRBJ1-2; CDR3 protein: CASSGLLDRGTYGYTF; CDR3 DNA: TGTGCCAGCAGTGGACTACTAGACAGGGGAACCTATGGCTACACCTTC
CDR3 length: 15; V gene: TRBV6-5; D gene: TRBD2; clone size: .; J gene: TRBJ2-1; CDR3 protein: CASSPGGDAYNEQFF; CDR3 DNA: TGTGCCAGCAGTCCGGGGGGGGATGCCTACAATGAGCAGTTCTTC
CDR3 length: 13; V gene: TRBV6-6; D gene: .; clone size: .; J gene: TRBJ2-2; CDR3 protein: CASRPRDTGELFF; CDR3 DNA: TGTGCCAGCAGACCACGGGACACCGGGGAGCTGTTTTTT
CDR3 length: 17; V gene: TRBV27; D gene: TRBD2; clone size: .; J gene: TRBJ2-1; CDR3 protein: CASSPYPFSGGAHEQFF; CDR3 DNA: TGTGCCAGCAGTCCGTACCCTTTTAGCGGGGGGGCCCATGAGCAGTTCTTC
CDR3 length: 17; V gene: TRBV7-9; D gene: TRBD1; clone size: .; J gene: TRBJ2-3; CDR3 protein: CASSLLGTGGMTDTQYF; CDR3 DNA: TGTGCCAGCAGCTTATTGGGGACAGGGGGGATGACAGATACGCAGTATTTT
CDR3 length: 15; V gene: TRBV9; D gene: .; clone size: once; J gene: TRBJ2-1; CDR3 protein: CASSESSGTYNEQFF; CDR3 DNA: TGTGCCAGCAGCGAAAGTAGCGGTACCTACAATGAGCAGTTCTTC
CDR3 length: 17; V gene: TRBV5-1; D gene: TRBD1; clone size: .; J gene: TRBJ1-3; CDR3 protein: CASSRGTDRGLGNTIYF; CDR3 DNA: TGCGCCAGCAGCCGGGGGACTGACAGGGGATTAGGAAACACCATATATTTT